The T cell receptor (beta chain) under discussion was sequenced for a study of naive and memory T cell subsets. Two oligonucleotides, mixed equimolar, formed the beta constant-region primer covering TRBC1 and TRBC2. Four rounds of PCR amplified the ligated cDNA using nested alpha and beta constant-region primers plus SP2. TCRdb called the UMI-ligation and nested PCR reads again in MiXCR, with one record for every CDR3 protein. The sample shows 100,000 or so distinct CDR3 sequences, approximately 6.5% of them seen only once. J lost 7 bases, V lost 5 bases, and 8 bases had no gene match. The germline V gene encodes CDR1 SGHTA and CDR2 FQGNSA. The CDR3 is made up of 15 amino acids. Separate alpha and beta amplification began at the second PCR step.

The clonotype comes from a human donor in good health. Input material: central memory CD4+ T cells from blood. J is TRBJ2-1 and V is TRBV7-2, with 10 positions matching TRBD2. Here the CDR3 DNA reads TGTGCCAGCAGCGCGCTAGCGGGAGTAGGAAATGAGCAGTTCTTC. It is translated as CASSALAGVGNEQFF.